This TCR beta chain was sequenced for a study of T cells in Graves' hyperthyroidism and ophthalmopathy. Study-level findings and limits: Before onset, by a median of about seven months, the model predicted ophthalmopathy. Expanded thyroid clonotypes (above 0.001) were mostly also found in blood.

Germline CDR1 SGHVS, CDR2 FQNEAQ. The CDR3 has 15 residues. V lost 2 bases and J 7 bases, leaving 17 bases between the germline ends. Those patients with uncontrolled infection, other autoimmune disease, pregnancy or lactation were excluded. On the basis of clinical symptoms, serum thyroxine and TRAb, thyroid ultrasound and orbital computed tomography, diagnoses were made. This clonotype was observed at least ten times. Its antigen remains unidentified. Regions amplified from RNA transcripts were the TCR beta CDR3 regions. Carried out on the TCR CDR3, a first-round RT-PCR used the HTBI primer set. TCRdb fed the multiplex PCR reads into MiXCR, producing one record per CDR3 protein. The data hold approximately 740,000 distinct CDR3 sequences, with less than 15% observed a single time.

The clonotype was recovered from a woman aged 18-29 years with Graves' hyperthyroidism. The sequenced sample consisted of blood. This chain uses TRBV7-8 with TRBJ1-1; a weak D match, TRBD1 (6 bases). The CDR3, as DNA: TGTGCCAGCAGCTTACTACCCAGACAGGCCCGTGAAGCTTTCTTT. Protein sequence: CASSLLPRQAREAFF.